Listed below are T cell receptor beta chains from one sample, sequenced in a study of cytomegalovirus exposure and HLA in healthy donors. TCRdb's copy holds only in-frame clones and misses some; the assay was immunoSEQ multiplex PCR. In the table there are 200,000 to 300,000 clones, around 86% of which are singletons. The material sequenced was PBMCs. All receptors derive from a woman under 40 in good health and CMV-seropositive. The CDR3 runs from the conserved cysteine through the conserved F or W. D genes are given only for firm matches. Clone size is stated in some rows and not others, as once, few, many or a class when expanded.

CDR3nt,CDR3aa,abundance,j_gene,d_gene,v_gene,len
TGTGCCAGCAGGTCAGGGCTTGGGACTAGCGGGAGGGCAACAGATACGCAGTATTTT,CASRSGLGTSGRATDTQYF,.,TRBJ2-3,TRBD2,TRBV2,19
TGTGCCAGCAGCTTAACCGGGACAGGGTACGAGCAGTACTTC,CASSLTGTGYEQYF,.,TRBJ2-7,TRBD1,TRBV11-3,14
TGTGCCAGCAGCCAAGGAATCCAACAAGCTAACTATGGCTACACCTTC,CASSQGIQQANYGYTF,.,TRBJ1-2,.,TRBV4-2,16
TGCGCCAGCACCTCCGACTTCATCAAGAATGAGCAGTTCTTC,CASTSDFIKNEQFF,.,TRBJ2-1,.,TRBV5-1,14
TGTGCCAGCAGCGGGGGGGTATACAGCGCAAATGAGCAGTTCTTC,CASSGGVYSANEQFF,.,TRBJ2-1,.,TRBV9,15
TGTGCCAGCAGCTTGACAGGGTTGAACTATGGCTACACCTTC,CASSLTGLNYGYTF,.,TRBJ1-2,.,TRBV5-4,14
TGCGCCAGCAGGGTCCGTGCGGGAGATACGCAGTATTTT,CASRVRAGDTQYF,.,TRBJ2-3,.,TRBV5-1,13
TGTGCCTGGAGTCGGACAGACACGAACACCGGGGAGCTGTTTTTT,CAWSRTDTNTGELFF,.,TRBJ2-2,.,TRBV30,15
TGTGCCACCAGCAGCTGGGACAGGGCCTCCTACGAGCAGTACTTC,CATSSWDRASYEQYF,.,TRBJ2-7,TRBD1,TRBV15,15
TGTGCCAGTAGGGGTAGCGGGAGAACCGGGGAGCTGTTTTTT,CASRGSGRTGELFF,.,TRBJ2-2,TRBD2,TRBV19,14
TGTGCCAGTAGTGTAGAGGATCAGACTAGATACTATGGCTACACCTTC,CASSVEDQTRYYGYTF,.,TRBJ1-2,.,TRBV19,16
TGTGCCAGCAGCCCTAGGACAGGGCATCAGCCCCAGCATTTT,CASSPRTGHQPQHF,.,TRBJ1-5,TRBD1,TRBV7-8,14
TGTGCCAGCAGCCCCGGGACAGATACCGATGAGCAGTTCTTC,CASSPGTDTDEQFF,.,TRBJ2-1,TRBD1,TRBV7-6,14
TGCACCAGCAGCCAAGTCTGTGGGAGGGGCCATCAGCCCCAGCATTTT,CTSSQVCGRGHQPQHF,.,TRBJ1-5,.,TRBV1,16
TGTGCCAGCAGCTTAGATGTAGGACAGGGCTATGGCTACACCTTC,CASSLDVGQGYGYTF,.,TRBJ1-2,TRBD1,TRBV7-9,15
TGTGCCAGCAGCCAGGACAGGCCCTATGGCTACACCTTC,CASSQDRPYGYTF,.,TRBJ1-2,TRBD1,TRBV11-3,13
TGTGCCAGCAGTCGGGACACCATGAACACTGAAGCTTTCTTT,CASSRDTMNTEAFF,once,TRBJ1-1,.,TRBV6-5,14
TGTGCCAGCAGCTTAGGAAGTAGGGTTGGAGGCTACGAGCAGTACTTC,CASSLGSRVGGYEQYF,once,TRBJ2-7,.,TRBV7-3,16
TGTGCCAGCAGCCATGACAGGGGGTGGTTCACCGGGGAGCTGTTTTTT,CASSHDRGWFTGELFF,.,TRBJ2-2,TRBD1,TRBV11-3,16
TGTGCCAGCAGTCGTGGAGCGGGTGAGCAGTTCTTC,CASSRGAGEQFF,.,TRBJ2-1,.,TRBV27,12
TGTGCCAGCAGTAAGCGGGGGGACTCCTACAATGAGCAGTTCTTC,CASSKRGDSYNEQFF,.,TRBJ2-1,TRBD2,TRBV2,15
TGTGCCAGTAGTAGCAGGGCCTACGAGCAGTACTTC,CASSSRAYEQYF,.,TRBJ2-7,.,TRBV19,12
TGCGCCAGCAGCTTGGGGCCAGCGGGAGCGGCGTACGAGCAGTACTTC,CASSLGPAGAAYEQYF,.,TRBJ2-7,TRBD2,TRBV5-1,16
TGCGCCAGCAGCCAATTTGGTTCAGGGGGGGAGACCCAGTACTTC,CASSQFGSGGETQYF,.,TRBJ2-5,.,TRBV4-1,15
TGTGCCAGCAGGTTCCCGGACGAGCAGTACTTC,CASRFPDEQYF,few,TRBJ2-7,.,TRBV2,11
TGTGCCAGCAGTAACGCCGGGACAGGCAACCACGAGCAGTACTTC,CASSNAGTGNHEQYF,once,TRBJ2-7,TRBD1,TRBV28,15
TGCGCCAGCAGCGGGACTAGCGGGAGGGCCCGGAATGAGCAGTTCTTC,CASSGTSGRARNEQFF,.,TRBJ2-1,TRBD2,TRBV5-1,16
TGTGCCAGCGGAGGACGGAGCTACGAGCAGTACTTC,CASGGRSYEQYF,.,TRBJ2-7,.,TRBV27,12
TGTGCCTGGCAAAGTACAGTATTTACCGGGGAGCTGTTTTTT,CAWQSTVFTGELFF,.,TRBJ2-2,.,TRBV30,14
TGTGCCAGCAGCGTAATGGCCGGGGAGACCCAGTACTTC,CASSVMAGETQYF,.,TRBJ2-5,.,TRBV9,13
TGTGCCTGGAGTGGAGACAGGGGCCACAATGAGCAGTTCTTC,CAWSGDRGHNEQFF,.,TRBJ2-1,TRBD1,TRBV30,14
TGCGCCAGCAGCCAAGTTGAGGGGGCGGGTGAAAAACTGTTTTTT,CASSQVEGAGEKLFF,.,TRBJ1-4,TRBD1,TRBV4-1,15
TGTGCCAGCAGGCCGACAGGAGAGGGTGAAAAACTGTTTTTT,CASRPTGEGEKLFF,once,TRBJ1-4,.,TRBV7-9,14
TGTGCCAGTACTACTGGAGGAGGAGAGACCCAGTACTTC,CASTTGGGETQYF,.,TRBJ2-5,.,TRBV19,13
TGTGCCAGCAGCTTAAGCCGGAACACTGAAGCTTTCTTT,CASSLSRNTEAFF,.,TRBJ1-1,.,TRBV11-2,13
TGTGCCTGGAGTGTAATAGCGGGACGACTAAAGAACAATGAGCAGTTCTTC,CAWSVIAGRLKNNEQFF,.,TRBJ2-1,TRBD2,TRBV30,17
TGTGCCAGCAGTAGCCCTTTGGCGGAGGAGAACACCGGGGAGCTGTTTTTT,CASSSPLAEENTGELFF,.,TRBJ2-2,.,TRBV27,17
TGCAGCGTCTCGGGTGAGGGGGATGAAGCTTTCTTT,CSVSGEGDEAFF,few,TRBJ1-1,.,TRBV29-1,12
TGCGCCAGCACCCCGACAGGCTCCTACGAGCAGTACTTC,CASTPTGSYEQYF,.,TRBJ2-7,.,TRBV4-1,13
TGTGCCAGCAGCCAAGATCAGGGGGTAACTAATGAAAAACTGTTTTTT,CASSQDQGVTNEKLFF,.,TRBJ1-4,TRBD1,TRBV14,16
TGTGCCAGCAGCGGCCCCGACAGGGGCTACTATGGCTACACCTTC,CASSGPDRGYYGYTF,.,TRBJ1-2,TRBD1,TRBV2,15
TGCGCCAGCAGCCAAGGGGGAAGCGGGAAGGGGGCCGGGGAGCTGTTTTTT,CASSQGGSGKGAGELFF,once,TRBJ2-2,.,TRBV4-1,17
TGTGCCAGCAGTTTAGGGACAGGGACCACAGATACGCAGTATTTT,CASSLGTGTTDTQYF,.,TRBJ2-3,TRBD1,TRBV28,15
TGCGCCAGCAGCACTAGCGGTGTATTCTCTGGGGCCAACGTCCTGACTTTC,CASSTSGVFSGANVLTF,.,TRBJ2-6,TRBD2,TRBV5-1,17
TGCGCCAGCATGACAGCATCTGGAAACACCATATATTTT,CASMTASGNTIYF,.,TRBJ1-3,.,TRBV5-1,13
TGTGCCAGCAGTTACGGCGGTACAGATACGCAGTATTTT,CASSYGGTDTQYF,.,TRBJ2-3,.,TRBV6-5,13
TGTGCCAGCAGTTTATCGTACGGGAGTACCGGGGAGCTGTTTTTT,CASSLSYGSTGELFF,.,TRBJ2-2,.,TRBV28,15
TGCGCCAGCAGCCCCCATCCCCAGGGGAGGGGCACCTACGAGCAGTACTTC,CASSPHPQGRGTYEQYF,.,TRBJ2-7,.,TRBV4-1,17
TGTGCCAGCAGTGATGGGACAGCTGGAAACACCATATATTTT,CASSDGTAGNTIYF,.,TRBJ1-3,TRBD1,TRBV6-1,14
TGTGCCTGGGGGACTAGCGGCTCCTACAATGAGCAGTTCTTC,CAWGTSGSYNEQFF,.,TRBJ2-1,TRBD2,TRBV30,14
TGCGCCAGCATGAGGGGGCTCGCAGGTGACACTGAAGCTTTCTTT,CASMRGLAGDTEAFF,.,TRBJ1-1,TRBD1,TRBV5-1,15